This T cell receptor (beta chain) emerged from a study of blood T cell repertoires in COVID-19. Study background: There were acute and convalescent COVID-19 samples, and they came from the United States, Italy and Spain. Nucleic acid was either cDNA or gDNA, and it came from T cells, B-cell-depleted T cells, or PBMCs.

The length of the CDR3 is 14 residues. Deletions cut 5 bases from V and 2 bases from J, with 12 bases between. The germline V gene encodes CDR1 MNHEY and CDR2 SMNVEV (reference sequence). Authors' data handling: Reference gene primer amplification yielded estimated nucleated cell counts. Produced via immunoSEQ multiplex PCR; TCRdb's table is partial and in-frame only. V and J calls and clone size are those listed in that table; D and trimming were worked out from the DNA. Found here are 68,000 or so clones, about 86% of them singletons; the top ten hold roughly 4%. Material for sequencing was peripheral blood. V is TRBV27 and J is TRBJ2-5, with D tentatively TRBD1 (5 bases). The origin of this receptor is a man in his forties or fifties with acute or convalescent COVID-19. The CDR3 sequence: CASSGQGNQETQYF. The CDR3 bases are TGTGCCAGCAGTGGTCAGGGCAATCAAGAGACCCAGTACTTC.